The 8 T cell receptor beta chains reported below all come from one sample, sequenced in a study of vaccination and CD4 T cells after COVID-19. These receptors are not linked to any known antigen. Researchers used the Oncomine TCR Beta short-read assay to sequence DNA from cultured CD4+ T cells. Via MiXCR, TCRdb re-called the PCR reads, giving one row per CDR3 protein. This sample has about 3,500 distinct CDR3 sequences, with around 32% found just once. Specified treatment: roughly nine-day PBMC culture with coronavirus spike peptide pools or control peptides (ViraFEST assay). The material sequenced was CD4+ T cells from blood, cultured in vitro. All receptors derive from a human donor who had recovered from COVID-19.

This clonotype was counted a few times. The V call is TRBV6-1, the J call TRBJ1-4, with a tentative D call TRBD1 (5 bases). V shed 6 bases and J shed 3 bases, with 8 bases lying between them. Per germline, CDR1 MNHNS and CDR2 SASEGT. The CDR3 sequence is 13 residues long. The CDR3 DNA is TGTGCCAGCAGCCAACAGGCTAATGAAAAACTGTTTTTT. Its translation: CASSQQANEKLFF.

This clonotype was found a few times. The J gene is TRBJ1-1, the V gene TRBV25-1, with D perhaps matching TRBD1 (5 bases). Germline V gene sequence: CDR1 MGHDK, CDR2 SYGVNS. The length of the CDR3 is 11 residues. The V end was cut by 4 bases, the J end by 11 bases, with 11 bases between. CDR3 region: CASSATGVAFF. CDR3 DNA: TGTGCCAGCAGTGCCACAGGTGTGGCTTTCTTT.

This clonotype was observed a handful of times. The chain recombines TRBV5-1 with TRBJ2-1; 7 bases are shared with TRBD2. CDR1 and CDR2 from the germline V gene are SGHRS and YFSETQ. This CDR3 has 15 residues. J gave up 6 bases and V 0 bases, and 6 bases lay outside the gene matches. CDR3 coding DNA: TGCGCCAGCAGCTTGGTCGCGGGGGTGGGCAATGAGCAGTTCTTC. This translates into CASSLVAGVGNEQFF. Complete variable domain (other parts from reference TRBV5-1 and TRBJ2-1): KAGVTQTPRYLIKTRGQQVTLSCSPISGHRSVSWYQQTPGQGLQFLFEYFSETQRNKGNFPGRFSGRQFSNSRSEMNVSTLELGDSALYLCASSLVAGVGNEQFFGPGTRLTVL.

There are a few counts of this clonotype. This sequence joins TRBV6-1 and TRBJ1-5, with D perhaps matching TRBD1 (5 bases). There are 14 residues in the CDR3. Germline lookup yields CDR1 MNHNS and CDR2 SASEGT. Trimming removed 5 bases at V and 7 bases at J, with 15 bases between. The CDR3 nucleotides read TGTGCCAGCAGTCAAGTTTCAGGGAGGCAGCCCCAGCATTTT. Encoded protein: CASSQVSGRQPQHF.

DNA for the CDR3: TGCGCCAGCAGCCAATTTACCTCGTTCGTCAGGACAGGGATAAGGTACGAGCAGTACTTC. Residues: CASSQFTSFVRTGIRYEQYF. The V and J genes are TRBV4-1 and TRBJ2-7, with 8 bases aligning to TRBD1. The germline V gene encodes CDR1 MGHRA and CDR2 YSYEKL. Trimming removed 2 bases from V and 4 bases from J; junction bases left unmatched: 22. This CDR3 has 20 amino acids.

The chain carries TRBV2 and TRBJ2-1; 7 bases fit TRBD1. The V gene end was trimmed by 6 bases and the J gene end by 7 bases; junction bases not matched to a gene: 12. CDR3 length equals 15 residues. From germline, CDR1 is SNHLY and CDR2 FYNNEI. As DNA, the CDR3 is TGTGCCAGCAGCTTTCAACAGGGGCGATCAAATGAGCAGTTCTTC. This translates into CASSFQQGRSNEQFF.

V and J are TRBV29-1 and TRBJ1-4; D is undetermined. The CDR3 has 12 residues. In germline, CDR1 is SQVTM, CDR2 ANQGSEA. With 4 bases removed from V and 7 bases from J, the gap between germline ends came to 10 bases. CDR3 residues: CSVAREGEKLFF. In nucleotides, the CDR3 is TGCAGCGTTGCAAGGGAAGGTGAAAAACTGTTTTTT.

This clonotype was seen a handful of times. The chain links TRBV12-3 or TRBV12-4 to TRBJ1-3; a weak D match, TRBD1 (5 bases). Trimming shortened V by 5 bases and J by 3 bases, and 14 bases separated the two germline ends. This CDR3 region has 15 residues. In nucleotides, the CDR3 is TGTGCCAGCAGTAGGAACCAGGGCCTTGGAAACACCATATATTTT. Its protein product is CASSRNQGLGNTIYF.